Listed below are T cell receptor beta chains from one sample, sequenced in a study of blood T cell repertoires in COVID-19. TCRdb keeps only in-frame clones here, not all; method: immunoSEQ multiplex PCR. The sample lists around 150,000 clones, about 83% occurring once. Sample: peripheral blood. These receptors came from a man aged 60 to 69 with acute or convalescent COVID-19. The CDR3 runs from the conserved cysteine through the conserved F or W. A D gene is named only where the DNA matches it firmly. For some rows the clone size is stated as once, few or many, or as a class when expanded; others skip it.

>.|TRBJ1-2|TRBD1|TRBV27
CASSLLAGGTYGYTF
TGTGCCAGCAGTTTATTAGCAGGGGGGACCTATGGCTACACCTTC
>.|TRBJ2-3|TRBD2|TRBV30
CAWAPGLAKDTQYF
TGTGCCTGGGCTCCGGGACTAGCGAAGGATACGCAGTATTTT
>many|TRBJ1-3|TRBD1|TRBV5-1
CASSLGTGRTFSGNTIYF
TGCGCCAGCAGCTTAGGGACAGGACGTACCTTCTCTGGAAACACCATATATTTT
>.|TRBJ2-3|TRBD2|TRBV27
CASTPPGLAAYPSTDTQYF
TGTGCCAGCACTCCTCCGGGACTAGCGGCATACCCGAGCACAGATACGCAGTATTTT
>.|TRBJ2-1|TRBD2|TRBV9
CASSVGSGGYNEQFF
TGTGCCAGCAGCGTCGGTAGCGGGGGATACAATGAGCAGTTCTTC
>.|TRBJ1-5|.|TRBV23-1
CASSQSSGDRNQPQHF
TGCGCCAGCAGTCAATCATCGGGGGACCGCAATCAGCCCCAGCATTTT
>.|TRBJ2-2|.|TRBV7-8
CASTPAGGVGTGELFF
TGTGCCAGCACCCCAGCAGGGGGGGTTGGCACCGGGGAGCTGTTTTTT
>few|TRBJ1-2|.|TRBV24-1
CATSDSAGVNYGYTF
TGTGCCACCAGTGATTCCGCCGGGGTCAACTATGGCTACACCTTC
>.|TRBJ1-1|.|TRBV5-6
CASIQGRGTEAFF
TGTGCCAGCATCCAGGGCAGGGGCACTGAAGCTTTCTTT
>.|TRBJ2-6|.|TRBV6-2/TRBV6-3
CASSYGGASGANVLTF
TGTGCCAGCAGTTACGGGGGGGCCTCTGGGGCCAACGTCCTGACTTTC
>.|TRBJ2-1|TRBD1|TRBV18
CASSPITGGEINEQFF
TGTGCCAGCTCACCAATCACAGGGGGCGAAATCAATGAGCAGTTCTTC
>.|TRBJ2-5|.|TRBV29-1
CSARSTGNLQETQYF
TGCAGCGCTCGGAGTACAGGGAACCTCCAAGAGACCCAGTACTTC
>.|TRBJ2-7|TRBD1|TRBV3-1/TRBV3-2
CASSLRQGRLSYEQYF
TGTGCCAGCAGCCTTCGACAGGGACGACTCTCCTACGAGCAGTACTTC
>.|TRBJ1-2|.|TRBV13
CASSLAYRRNGYTF
TGTGCCAGCAGCTTAGCTTACAGACGGAATGGCTACACCTTC
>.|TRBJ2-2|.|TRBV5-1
CASSLQGGNTGELFF
TGCGCCAGCAGCTTGCAGGGGGGGAACACCGGGGAGCTGTTTTTT
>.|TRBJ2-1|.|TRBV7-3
CASSLGRLGNEQFF
TGTGCCAGCAGCTTAGGCAGGTTGGGCAATGAGCAGTTCTTC
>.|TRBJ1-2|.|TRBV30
CAWTRGPYGYTF
TGTGCCTGGACCCGCGGGCCCTATGGCTACACCTTC
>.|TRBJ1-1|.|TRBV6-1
CASSDPGHYEIENTEAFF
TGTGCCAGCAGTGACCCGGGACACTATGAAATTGAGAACACTGAAGCTTTCTTT
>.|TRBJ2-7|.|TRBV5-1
CASSLGVRGHTYEQYF
TGCGCCAGCAGCTTGGGAGTGCGCGGGCACACCTACGAGCAGTACTTC
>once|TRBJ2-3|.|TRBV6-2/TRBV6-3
CASSSTGASTDTQYF
TGTGCCAGCAGTTCGACAGGAGCTAGCACAGATACGCAGTATTTT
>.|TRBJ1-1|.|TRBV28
CASSSYPLGGMNTEAFF
TGTGCCAGCAGTTCCTACCCACTCGGGGGAATGAACACTGAAGCTTTCTTT
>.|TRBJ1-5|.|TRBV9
CASSVQGTSNQPQHF
TGTGCCAGCAGCGTCCAGGGGACTAGCAATCAGCCCCAGCATTTT
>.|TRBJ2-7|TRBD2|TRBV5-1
CASSSWGGSTYEQYF
TGCGCCAGCAGTTCGTGGGGGGGTTCGACCTACGAGCAGTACTTC
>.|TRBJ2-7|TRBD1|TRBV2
CASSERTGFNEQYF
TGTGCCAGCAGTGAAAGGACAGGTTTTAACGAGCAGTACTTC
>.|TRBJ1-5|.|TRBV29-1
CSVEEGARDGPQHF
TGCAGCGTTGAAGAGGGGGCTAGGGATGGGCCCCAGCATTTT
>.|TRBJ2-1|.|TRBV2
CASSEGAHEQFF
TGTGCCAGCAGTGAAGGAGCGCATGAGCAGTTCTTC
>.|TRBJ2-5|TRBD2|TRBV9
CASSVGLAGGLQGTQYF
TGTGCCAGCAGCGTAGGGCTAGCGGGGGGCCTCCAGGGGACCCAGTACTTC
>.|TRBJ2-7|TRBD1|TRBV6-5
CASSQDRVYEQYF
TGTGCCAGCAGCCAAGACAGGGTCTACGAGCAGTACTTC
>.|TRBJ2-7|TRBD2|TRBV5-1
CASSRAGTSGLGEQYF
TGCGCCAGCAGCCGTGCTGGGACTAGCGGGTTGGGGGAGCAGTACTTC
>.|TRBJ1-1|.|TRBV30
CAWSEGRGTEAFF
TGTGCCTGGAGTGAAGGCCGGGGGACTGAAGCTTTCTTT
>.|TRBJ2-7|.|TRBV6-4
CASSEQGGGEQYF
TGTGCCAGCAGTGAACAGGGCGGCGGCGAGCAGTACTTC
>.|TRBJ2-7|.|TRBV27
CASRPQGPVHEQYF
TGTGCCAGCAGACCTCAGGGCCCGGTCCACGAGCAGTACTTC
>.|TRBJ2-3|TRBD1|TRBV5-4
CASSLQGAPTDTQYF
TGTGCCAGCAGCTTACAGGGGGCGCCGACAGATACGCAGTATTTT
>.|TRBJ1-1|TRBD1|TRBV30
CAWTPIRGPSEAFF
TGTGCCTGGACCCCAATCAGGGGGCCATCTGAAGCTTTCTTT
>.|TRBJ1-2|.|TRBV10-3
CAISGLGGASEAGYTF
TGTGCCATCAGTGGCCTTGGCGGGGCATCGGAGGCTGGCTACACCTTC
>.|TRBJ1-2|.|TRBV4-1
CASSQERGLHGYTF
TGCGCCAGCAGCCAAGAGAGAGGGTTACATGGCTACACCTTC
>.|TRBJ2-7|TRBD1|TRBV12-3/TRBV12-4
CASSFRGLYEQYF
TGTGCCAGCAGTTTCAGGGGGCTCTACGAGCAGTACTTC
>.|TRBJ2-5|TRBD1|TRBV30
CAWQSTGVETQYF
TGTGCCTGGCAATCAACAGGGGTTGAGACCCAGTACTTC
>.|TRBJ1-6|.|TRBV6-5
CASSYDTRSSSPLHF
TGTGCCAGCAGTTACGACACCCGTAGTAGTTCACCCCTCCACTTT
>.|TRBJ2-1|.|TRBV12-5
CASSNGVNEQFF
TGTGCTAGTAGCAACGGGGTAAATGAGCAGTTCTTC
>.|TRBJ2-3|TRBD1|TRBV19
CASSGTGGPDTQYF
TGTGCCAGTTCCGGGACAGGGGGCCCAGATACGCAGTATTTT
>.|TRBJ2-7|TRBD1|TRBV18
CASSPPGQAVSYEQYF
TGTGCCAGCTCACCCCCCGGACAGGCGGTGTCCTACGAGCAGTACTTC
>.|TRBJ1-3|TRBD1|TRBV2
CASTMDRRYSGNTIYF
TGTGCCAGCACTATGGACAGGCGATACTCTGGAAACACCATATATTTT
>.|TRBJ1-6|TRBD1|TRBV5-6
CASSRDSGRTNSPLHF
TGTGCCAGCAGCCGGGACAGCGGCAGGACCAATTCACCCCTCCACTTT
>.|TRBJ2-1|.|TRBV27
CASSPGQHPWNEQFF
TGTGCCAGCAGTCCCGGACAGCACCCTTGGAATGAGCAGTTCTTC
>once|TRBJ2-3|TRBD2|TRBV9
CASSLREGTSTDTQYF
TGTGCCAGCAGCCTTCGGGAGGGGACGAGCACAGATACGCAGTATTTT
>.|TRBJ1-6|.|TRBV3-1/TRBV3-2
CASSQDGGAMGSPLHF
TGTGCCAGCAGCCAAGATGGAGGGGCAATGGGTTCACCCCTCCACTTT
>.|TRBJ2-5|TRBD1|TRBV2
CASSGGTGRKTQYF
TGTGCCAGCAGTGGAGGGACAGGGAGAAAGACCCAGTACTTC
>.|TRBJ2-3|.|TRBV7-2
CASSPRWGPDTQYF
TGTGCCAGCAGCCCGAGGTGGGGCCCAGATACGCAGTATTTT
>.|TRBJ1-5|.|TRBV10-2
CASSETGIGQPQHF
TGCGCCAGCAGCGAAACAGGGATCGGGCAGCCCCAGCATTTT
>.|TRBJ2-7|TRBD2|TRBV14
CASSRGLAGGYEQYF
TGTGCCAGCAGCCGAGGACTAGCGGGGGGCTACGAGCAGTACTTC
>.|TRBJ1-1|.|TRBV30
CAWGGLGTEAFF
TGTGCCTGGGGGGGGTTGGGGACTGAAGCTTTCTTT
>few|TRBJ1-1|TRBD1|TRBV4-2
CASSQDVGTGGSKAFF
TGTGCCAGCAGCCAAGATGTCGGGACAGGGGGTTCTAAAGCTTTCTTT
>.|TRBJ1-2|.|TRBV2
CASSEMTVNYGYTF
TGTGCCAGCAGTGAAATGACAGTTAACTATGGCTACACCTTC
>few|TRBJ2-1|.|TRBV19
CASSQTGMGGTGHNEQFF
TGTGCCAGTAGCCAGACAGGAATGGGGGGGACGGGGCATAATGAGCAGTTCTTC
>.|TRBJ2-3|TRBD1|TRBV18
CASSPQGAPTDTQYF
TGTGCCAGCTCACCACAGGGGGCACCCACAGATACGCAGTATTTT
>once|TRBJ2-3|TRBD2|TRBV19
CASSGSLGLAGGTDTQYF
TGTGCCAGTAGTGGATCGTTGGGACTAGCGGGGGGCACAGATACGCAGTATTTT
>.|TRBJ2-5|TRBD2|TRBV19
CASSMLAGEETQYF
TGTGCCAGTAGTATGTTAGCGGGGGAAGAGACCCAGTACTTC
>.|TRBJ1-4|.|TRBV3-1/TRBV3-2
CASSQEGGDEKLFF
TGTGCCAGCAGCCAAGAAGGGGGTGATGAAAAACTGTTTTTT
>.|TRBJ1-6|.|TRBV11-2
CASSSVHSGQSIYNSPLHF
TGTGCCAGCAGCTCAGTCCACTCGGGACAATCTATCTATAATTCACCCCTCCACTTT